The rows below give T cell receptor beta chains drawn from one sample of a study of graft-versus-host responses after intestinal transplantation. The antigens of these receptors remain unknown. Profiling relied on immunoSEQ multiplex PCR, and the TCRdb table lists in-frame clones only, not all of them. The table lists roughly 120,000 clones, 90% of them singletons, with over 0.15% in the top ten. The material was unstimulated CD4+ T cells sorted from spleen or lymph node cells, obtained before intestinal transplant. These receptors all come from a human donor who received an intestinal transplant. Each CDR3 is given with its conserved first and last residue. The order of the fields is D gene, V gene, J gene, CDR3 DNA, CDR3 protein. The D gene is left open where the match is weak.

d_gene: .; v_gene: TRBV7-3; j_gene: TRBJ2-3; CDR3nt: TGTGCCAGCAGCTTAGGCAGCACAGATACGCAGTATTTT; CDR3aa: CASSLGSTDTQYF
d_gene: TRBD2; v_gene: TRBV5-1; j_gene: TRBJ2-1; CDR3nt: TGCGCCAGCAGATGGACTAGCGGGGGGGAAAGCTCCTACAATGAGCAGTTCTTC; CDR3aa: CASRWTSGGESSYNEQFF
d_gene: .; v_gene: TRBV6-6; j_gene: TRBJ2-3; CDR3nt: TGTGCCAGCAGTTACGGGCCACTAGCTTATACGCAGTATTTT; CDR3aa: CASSYGPLAYTQYF
d_gene: .; v_gene: TRBV28; j_gene: TRBJ2-7; CDR3nt: TGTGCCAGCAGTTTAATGAGGCTCTACGAGCAGTACTTC; CDR3aa: CASSLMRLYEQYF
d_gene: TRBD1; v_gene: TRBV29-1; j_gene: TRBJ1-2; CDR3nt: TGCAGCCTCAGGACAGGCACTAACTATGGCTACACCTTC; CDR3aa: CSLRTGTNYGYTF
d_gene: TRBD1; v_gene: TRBV5-6; j_gene: TRBJ1-3; CDR3nt: TGTGCCAGCAGCTTGTTTCAAGACAGGGTTAGAGACACCATATATTTT; CDR3aa: CASSLFQDRVRDTIYF
d_gene: TRBD2; v_gene: TRBV10-1; j_gene: TRBJ2-2; CDR3nt: TGCGCCAGCAGCAGAGGCGGGAGCAGCGCCGGGGAGCTGTTTTTT; CDR3aa: CASSRGGSSAGELFF
d_gene: TRBD1; v_gene: TRBV11-2; j_gene: TRBJ1-1; CDR3nt: TGTGCCAGCAGCTTAGTAGGACAGGGGAACACTGAAGCTTTCTTT; CDR3aa: CASSLVGQGNTEAFF
d_gene: TRBD1; v_gene: TRBV28; j_gene: TRBJ2-7; CDR3nt: TGTGCCAGCAGTTTACTCGGGACAGGTCGCTCCTACGAGCAGTACTTC; CDR3aa: CASSLLGTGRSYEQYF
d_gene: .; v_gene: TRBV11-2; j_gene: TRBJ1-1; CDR3nt: TGTGCCAGCAGCTTAGACAGGGTTCTGGGTGAAGCTTTCTTT; CDR3aa: CASSLDRVLGEAFF
d_gene: TRBD1; v_gene: TRBV6-5; j_gene: TRBJ1-1; CDR3nt: TGTGCCAGCAGTTACTCGAAGGGGGCCTTGAACACTGAAGCTTTCTTT; CDR3aa: CASSYSKGALNTEAFF
d_gene: TRBD2; v_gene: TRBV27; j_gene: TRBJ2-3; CDR3nt: TGTGCCAGCAGTTTAGGGCTAGCGGGGGGCACAGATACGCAGTATTTT; CDR3aa: CASSLGLAGGTDTQYF
d_gene: TRBD2; v_gene: TRBV9; j_gene: TRBJ2-3; CDR3nt: TGTGCCAGCAGCGTAGGCGGGAGCCCCACAGATACGCAGTATTTT; CDR3aa: CASSVGGSPTDTQYF
d_gene: TRBD1; v_gene: TRBV27; j_gene: TRBJ1-5; CDR3nt: TGTGCCAGCAGTCCCCACGACAGGGGCAATCAGCCCCAGCATTTT; CDR3aa: CASSPHDRGNQPQHF
d_gene: TRBD2; v_gene: TRBV14; j_gene: TRBJ2-7; CDR3nt: TGTGCCAGCAGCCCGGCGGGGGAGGCCCACGAGCAGTACTTC; CDR3aa: CASSPAGEAHEQYF
d_gene: TRBD1; v_gene: TRBV6-1; j_gene: TRBJ1-6; CDR3nt: TGTGCCAGCAGTTTGGACAGGGTTTCGCCCCTCCACTTT; CDR3aa: CASSLDRVSPLHF
d_gene: TRBD2; v_gene: TRBV2; j_gene: TRBJ2-3; CDR3nt: TGTGCCAGCGCAGGGACTAGCGGGAGAGTCACAGATACGCAGTATTTT; CDR3aa: CASAGTSGRVTDTQYF
d_gene: .; v_gene: TRBV6-5; j_gene: TRBJ1-1; CDR3nt: TGTGCCAGCAGTGAGTTGCGGGGCCACACTGAAGCTTTCTTT; CDR3aa: CASSELRGHTEAFF